Presented here are 20 T cell receptor beta chains from one specimen sequenced in a study of T cell responses to AZD1222 COVID-19 vaccine. Assay used: immunoSEQ multiplex PCR; TCRdb lists only in-frame clones, some missing. This table holds around 44,000 clones, around 86% found once. Material: peripheral blood, obtained 28 days after the second AZD1222 dose. The receptors stem from an adult who received the AZD1222 COVID-19 vaccine.

The CDR3 reads CASSFTSGTGSVEQYF. CDR3 DNA sequence: TGTGCCAGCAGCTTCACCTCCGGGACAGGGTCCGTCGAGCAGTACTTC. This chain links TRBV7-2 with TRBJ2-7; 9 positions match TRBD1. The CDR3 consists of 16 residues. Per the germline V gene, CDR1 is SGHTA and CDR2 is FQGNSA. V trimming: 3 bases; J trimming: 6 bases; junction bases outside the gene matches: 12.

Only a few counts were recorded for this clone. This sequence joins TRBV18 and TRBJ2-7; D is unclear. With 1 base removed from V and 4 bases from J, the gap between germline ends came to 2 bases. CDR3 length equals 11 residues. Germline CDR1 is KGHSH and CDR2 is LQKENI. The CDR3 DNA sequence: TGTGCCAGCTCACCACAGTACGAGCAGTACTTC. Its protein product is CASSPQYEQYF.

V and J are TRBV3-1 (or the pseudogene TRBV3-2) and TRBJ1-5; D uncertain. The length of the CDR3 is 14 residues. V was cut by 4 bases and J by 2 bases, with 9 bases left in between. Germline V CDR1 and CDR2: LGHDT, YNNKEL (reference sequence). The CDR3 is CASSPIMGNQPQHF. In DNA, the CDR3 is TGTGCCAGCAGCCCAATTATGGGCAATCAGCCCCAGCATTTT.

This chain links TRBV28 with TRBJ1-2, with 8 bases lining up with TRBD1. The V gene's germline CDR1 is MDHEN and CDR2 SYDVKM. The CDR3 runs to 14 residues. J lost 3 bases, V lost 3 bases, and 3 bases had no gene match. For the CDR3, the DNA is TGTGCCAGCAGTTTCCTGACAGGGGACTATGGCTACACCTTC. Its translation: CASSFLTGDYGYTF.

Points on this clone: Distinct nucleotide sequences in the sample also encode this CDR3. V usage is TRBV12-3 or TRBV12-4 and J usage is TRBJ1-5; no clear D gene. The V and J ends lost 2 bases and 1 base respectively, with 3 bases between them. The CDR3 consists of 13 residues. The chain's CDR3 is CASSLYSNQPQHF. The CDR3 DNA follows: TGTGCCAGCAGTTTATACAGCAATCAGCCCCAGCATTTT.

V usage is TRBV12-3 or TRBV12-4 and J usage is TRBJ2-5, with no clear D. Trimming pared 6 bases from V and 4 bases from J, leaving 12 bases between. The CDR3 contains 13 residues. Here the CDR3 DNA reads TGTGCCAGCAGCCCAACAGAAGTAGAGACCCAGTACTTC. It specifies CASSPTEVETQYF.

The V call is TRBV7-6, the J call TRBJ1-6; the D gene is possibly TRBD1 (6 bases). The germline V gene encodes CDR1 SGHVS and CDR2 FNYEAQ. This CDR3 spans 15 amino acids. V was shortened by 5 bases and J by 6 bases, with 14 bases between the two germline ends. Here the CDR3 DNA reads TGTGCCAGCAGCCTAGAGGGGGGATTTAATTCACCCCTCCACTTT. This translates into CASSLEGGFNSPLHF.

The chain recombines TRBV7-2 with TRBJ1-4; maybe TRBD1 (6 bases). V lost 3 bases and J lost 7, with 12 bases in between. The CDR3 is made up of 14 amino acids. Germline values: CDR1 SGHTA, CDR2 FQGNSA. The CDR3 region has the DNA TGTGCCAGCAGCTTGACAGGAGTGGGTGAAAAACTGTTTTTT. This sequence encodes CASSLTGVGEKLFF.

The chain links TRBV5-1 to TRBJ2-7; TRBD1 aligns across 8 bases. CDR1 and CDR2 from the germline V gene are SGHRS and YFSETQ. This CDR3 region has 15 residues. Losses at the gene ends were 0 bases for V and 5 bases for J; bases not matched to a gene: 7. The DNA of the CDR3 is TGCGCCAGCAGCTTGGTTGGACAGGGTCTGGACGAGCAGTACTTC. It specifies CASSLVGQGLDEQYF.

CDR3 nucleotide sequence: TGTGCCAGCAGTGGAGGGACAGGGTCGAACACCGGGGAGCTGTTTTTT. Its translation: CASSGGTGSNTGELFF. This sequence joins TRBV2 and TRBJ2-2; 9 positions match TRBD1. CDR3 length: 16 residues. Germline trimming cut 4 bases from V and 0 bases from J; bases unmatched to any gene: 3. Germline CDR1 reads SNHLY; CDR2 reads FYNNEI.

The CDR3 reads CATSSGLGSFELFF. CDR3 DNA: TGTGCCACCAGCAGCGGACTAGGGAGCTTCGAGCTGTTTTTT. The chain carries TRBV15 and TRBJ2-2; TRBD2 matches 7 bases. Germline V lookup: CDR1 LNHNV, CDR2 YYDKDF (reference sequence). J lost 11 bases, V lost 3 bases, and 9 bases had no gene match. This CDR3 region has 14 residues. Combining the CDR3 with reference TRBV15 and TRBJ2-2 gives the whole variable domain DAMVIQNPRYQVTQFGKPVTLSCSQTLNHNVMYWYQQKSSQAPKLLFHYYDKDFNNEADTPDNFQSRRPNTSFCFLDIRSPGLGDTAMYLCATSSGLGSFELFFGEGSRLTVL.

The gene calls are TRBV4-1 and TRBJ2-5; D perhaps matches TRBD2 (5 bases). This CDR3 region has 16 residues. Trimming took 1 base from V and 0 from J, leaving 12 bases between them. In germline, CDR1 is MGHRA, CDR2 YSYEKL. The CDR3 reads CASSQVLAPYQETQYF. The CDR3 DNA follows: TGCGCCAGCAGCCAAGTCCTAGCCCCGTACCAAGAGACCCAGTACTTC.

This clone turned up a few times. The gene calls are TRBV9 and TRBJ2-2, with D unclear. Germline V gives CDR1 SGDLS, CDR2 YYNGEE. V lost 5 bases, J lost 3 bases, and 5 bases lay in between. The length of the CDR3 is 12 residues. The CDR3 coding sequence is TGTGCCAGCAGAAGGGACACCGGGGAGCTGTTTTTT. This translates into CASRRDTGELFF.

The chain combines TRBV5-4 with TRBJ2-2, with TRBD1 as a possible D gene (5 bases). The V and J ends lost 1 base and 6 bases respectively, with 10 bases between them. The CDR3 runs 14 residues. Germline V CDR1 and CDR2: SGHNT, YYREEE (reference sequence). The DNA of the CDR3 is TGTGCCAGCAGCTTGCAAGGGGTCCCCGGGGAGCTGTTTTTT. This sequence encodes CASSLQGVPGELFF.

The rearrangement joins TRBV7-6 to TRBJ1-2; D remains unclear. Looked up from germline, CDR1 is SGHVS and CDR2 is FNYEAQ. The CDR3 covers 10 residues. Trimming removed 5 bases from V and 13 bases from J, with 11 bases in between. The CDR3 reads CASSLEYGTF. Here the CDR3 DNA reads TGTGCCAGCAGCCTAGAGTACGGCACCTTC.

V is TRBV7-2 and J is TRBJ2-7, with TRBD2 matching over 12 bases. The V segment lost 2 bases and the J segment 3 bases; nucleotides outside the gene matches: 8. This CDR3 contains 17 residues. The germline V gene has CDR1 SGHTA and CDR2 FQGNSA. The CDR3 here is CASSLSTASGRVYEQYF. The CDR3 bases are TGTGCCAGCAGCTTAAGTACCGCTAGCGGGAGGGTCTACGAGCAGTACTTC. Looking up the rest from reference TRBV7-2 and TRBJ2-7 gives the full variable domain: GAGVSQSPSNKVTEKGKDVELRCDPISGHTALYWYRQSLGQGLEFLIYFQGNSAPDKSGLPSDRFSAERTGGSVSTLTIQRTQQEDSAVYLCASSLSTASGRVYEQYFGPGTRLTVT.

This clone was recorded a few times. This chain connects TRBV25-1 to TRBJ2-1; 9 bases agree with TRBD1. The length of the CDR3 is 14 residues. Germline V lookup: CDR1 MGHDK, CDR2 SYGVNS. V lost 8 bases, J lost 4 bases, and 6 bases stayed unmatched. CDR3 nucleotides: TGTGCCAGCCGCGGGGACAGGGAATACAATGAGCAGTTCTTC. The encoded protein is CASRGDREYNEQFF.

This clone was observed a single time. The chain employs TRBV28 and TRBJ1-6; D is possibly TRBD1 (5 bases). CDR1 and CDR2 from the germline V gene are MDHEN and SYDVKM. The V end was cut by 3 bases, the J end by 7 bases, with 13 bases between. This CDR3 has 15 residues. CDR3 in amino acids: CASSFTTGGNSPLHF. CDR3 in DNA: TGTGCCAGCAGTTTCACAACAGGCGGCAATTCACCCCTCCACTTT.

The CDR3 sequence is CASSTQPEGGELFF. The DNA for the CDR3 is TGTGCCAGCAGCACCCAGCCCGAGGGCGGGGAGCTGTTTTTT. The genes are TRBV7-7 and TRBJ2-2, with a possible D match to TRBD2 (5 bases). CDR1 is SSHAT and CDR2 is FNYEAQ in the germline V gene (reference sequence). The CDR3 spans 14 residues. Trimming left V 5 bases short and J 7 bases short, with 14 bases between. Using reference TRBV7-7 and TRBJ2-2 for the parts outside the CDR3, the full variable domain is GAGVSQSPRYKVTKRGQDVTLRCDPISSHATLYWYQQALGQGPEFLTYFNYEAQPDKSGLPSDRFSAERPEGSISTLTIQRTEQRDSAMYRCASSTQPEGGELFFGEGSRLTVL.

CDR3 bases: TGTGCCAGCTCACCCCGTTTGGACCAAGAGACCCAGTACTTC. It is translated as CASSPRLDQETQYF. This chain links TRBV18 with TRBJ2-5, with D unresolved. V lost 3 bases, J lost 0 bases, and 8 bases lay in between. Germline CDR1 reads KGHSH; CDR2 reads LQKENI. The CDR3 totals 14 residues.